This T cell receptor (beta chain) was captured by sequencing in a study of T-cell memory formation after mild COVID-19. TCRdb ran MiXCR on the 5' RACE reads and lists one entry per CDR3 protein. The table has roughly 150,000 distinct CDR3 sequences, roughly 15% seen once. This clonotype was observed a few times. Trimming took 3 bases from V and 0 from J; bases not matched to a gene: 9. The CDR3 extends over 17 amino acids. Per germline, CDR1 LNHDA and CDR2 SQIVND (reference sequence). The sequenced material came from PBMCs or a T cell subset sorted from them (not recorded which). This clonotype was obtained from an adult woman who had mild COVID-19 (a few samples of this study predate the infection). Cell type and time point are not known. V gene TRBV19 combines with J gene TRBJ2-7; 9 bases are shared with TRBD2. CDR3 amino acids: CASSITLSGRSSYEQYF. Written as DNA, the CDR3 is TGTGCCAGTAGTATCACCTTAAGCGGGAGGAGCTCCTACGAGCAGTACTTC.